These 26 T cell receptor beta chains came from one sample sequenced in a study of blood T cells in healthy people across ages. For the second PCR, which ran for about 7 to 12 cycles, a sample-barcoded 5' primer and a J-beta primer mix were used. A single record per CDR3 protein comes from TCRdb applying MiXCR to the 5' RACE reads. The table has about 800,000 distinct CDR3 sequences, 25% seen once; the top ten hold approximately 4%. These same records also appear under a second study, on T cells of mothers and their children.

Sequencing was performed on blood. Receptors originate from a boy aged 5-17 years in good health.

This chain links TRBV6-5 with TRBJ2-5; TRBD1 might be the D (6 bases). In germline, CDR1 is MNHEY, CDR2 SVGAGI. V lost 9 bases and J 0 bases, leaving 17 bases between the germline ends. This CDR3 has 15 amino acids. CDR3 sequence reads: CASSTYGTNQETQYF. The DNA of the CDR3 is TGTGCCAGTAGTACGTACGGGACAAACCAAGAGACCCAGTACTTC.

This chain connects TRBV7-2 to TRBJ2-7; D is undetermined. V lost 3 bases to trimming and J lost 4 bases, with 13 bases between them. This CDR3 comprises 14 residues. Per the germline V gene, CDR1 is SGHTA and CDR2 is FQGNSA. The CDR3 DNA is TGTGCCAGCAGCTTCGAGGTGCTCAAGTACGAGCAGTACTTC. Translating it yields CASSFEVLKYEQYF.

This clonotype has more than one count but fewer than ten. This chain joins TRBV5-1 and TRBJ1-1; D is ambiguous. V gave up 4 bases and J gave up 0 bases, with 13 bases separating them. The CDR3 contains 15 residues. The V gene's germline CDR1 is SGHRS and CDR2 YFSETQ. The CDR3 loop is CASSPGSPLNTEAFF. For the CDR3, the DNA is TGCGCCAGCAGCCCGGGGTCCCCCCTGAACACTGAAGCTTTCTTT.

This clonotype has only a few counts. CDR3 amino acids: CASSLKVAGGSTDTQYF. CDR3 nucleotide sequence: TGTGCCAGCAGCTTAAAGGTAGCGGGGGGAAGCACAGATACGCAGTATTTT. The rearrangement joins TRBV7-3 to TRBJ2-3, with 10 positions matching TRBD2. Trimming took 1 base from V and 0 from J; bases not matched to a gene: 4. The CDR3 has 17 residues. Germline CDR1 SGHTA, CDR2 FQGTGA.

The genes are TRBV29-1 and TRBJ1-2; no clear D gene. Deletions cut 3 bases from V and 7 bases from J, with 9 bases between. Germline CDR1 reads SQVTM; CDR2 reads ANQGSEA. This CDR3 spans 11 amino acids. The CDR3 bases are TGCAGCGTTGACTCGGGGATTGGCTACACCTTC. This encodes CSVDSGIGYTF.

V is TRBV4-3 and J is TRBJ2-1, with a tentative D call TRBD1 (5 bases). The V end lost 0 bases, the J end lost 4 bases, and 13 bases lay between the germline ends. CDR1 LGHNA and CDR2 YSLEER come from the germline V gene. This CDR3 is built from 16 residues. The CDR3 region has the DNA TGCGCCAGCAGCCAAGACGACAGTTTCAGGTACAATGAGCAGTTCTTC. Its translation is CASSQDDSFRYNEQFF.

This clonotype was seen a few times. The genes are TRBV7-9 and TRBJ2-5, with TRBD1 as a possible D gene (6 bases). Germline V gives CDR1 SEHNR, CDR2 FQNEAQ (reference sequence). CDR3 length: 14 amino acids. V dropped 4 bases and J dropped 2 bases, with 11 bases sitting between them. The CDR3 here is CASSYGGQQETQYF. CDR3 sequence (DNA): TGTGCCAGCAGCTACGGTGGACAGCAAGAGACCCAGTACTTC. Full variable domain (missing parts from reference TRBV7-9 and TRBJ2-5): DTGVSQNPRHKITKRGQNVTFRCDPISEHNRLYWYRQTLGQGPEFLTYFQNEAQLEKSRLLSDRFSAERPKGSFSTLEIQRTEQGDSAMYLCASSYGGQQETQYFGPGTRLLVL.

The chain couples TRBV20-1 to TRBJ2-5, with TRBD1 identical over 7 bases. The J segment lost 3 bases and the V segment lost 6 bases, leaving 7 bases of the junction unmatched. The germline CDR1 and CDR2 sequences are DFQATT and SNEGSKA (reference sequence). CDR3 length equals 13 residues. Here the CDR3 DNA reads TGCAGTGCAACACGGGACAGAAAAGAGACCCAGTACTTC. Translation: CSATRDRKETQYF.

The chain is built from TRBV10-3 and TRBJ2-3; the match to TRBD1 covers 7 bases. V shed 3 bases and J 5 bases; nucleotides not matched to a gene: 8. The CDR3 is 15 amino acids. The V gene's germline CDR1 is ENHRY and CDR2 SYGVKD. In DNA form, the CDR3 reads TGTGCCATCAGTGAATGGAGACAGGGCTTAGATACGCAGTATTTT. It specifies CAISEWRQGLDTQYF.

This clonotype was detected a few times. CDR3 loop: CSVICPESSYNEQFF. CDR3 nucleotide sequence: TGCAGCGTAATTTGCCCAGAGAGCTCCTACAATGAGCAGTTCTTC. This rearrangement joins TRBV29-1 to TRBJ2-1; unclear D gene. Germline assignment: CDR1 SQVTM and CDR2 ANQGSEA. This CDR3 spans 15 amino acids. Trimming removed 6 bases from V and 0 bases from J, with 15 bases in between.

V and J are TRBV7-6 and TRBJ1-1, with 8 bases lining up with TRBD1. Losses at the gene ends were 11 bases for V and 5 bases for J; bases not matched to a gene: 16. CDR3 length equals 15 residues. Germline CDR1 and CDR2: SGHVS and FNYEAQ. CDR3 amino acids: CAGTPGQGGETEAFF. Written as DNA, the CDR3 is TGTGCCGGCACCCCAGGACAGGGTGGGGAAACTGAAGCTTTCTTT.

This clonotype was seen a few times. This chain links TRBV20-1 with TRBJ2-7; 10 nucleotides match TRBD2. J lost 4 bases, V lost 3 bases, and 9 bases had no gene match. Per the germline V gene, CDR1 is DFQATT and CDR2 is SNEGSKA (reference sequence). The CDR3 is 15 residues long. The CDR3 sequence is CSARVSGGRFYEQYF. CDR3 sequence (DNA): TGCAGTGCTAGGGTTAGCGGGGGGCGGTTTTACGAGCAGTACTTC.

There are a few counts of this clonotype. Germline is not matched at one junction end, which may reflect a read error. V is TRBV20-1 and J is TRBJ2-7; 12 nucleotides align to TRBD2. The CDR3 length is 15 residues. Per germline, CDR1 DFQATT and CDR2 SNEGSKA (reference sequence). The CDR3 coding sequence is TGCAGTGCTGGAGATCAACTAGCGGGAGGCGGCGAGCAGTACTTC. Translating it yields CSAGDQLAGGGEQYF.

V gene TRBV27 combines with J gene TRBJ1-1; a weak D match, TRBD1 (6 bases). This CDR3 is 13 amino acids long. Germline V gives CDR1 MNHEY, CDR2 SMNVEV (reference sequence). V was trimmed by 2 bases and J by 10 bases, leaving 14 bases between them. CDR3 DNA sequence: TGTGCCAGCAGTTTACAGGGGCCGGGGGGAGCTTTCTTT. Translated, it gives CASSLQGPGGAFF.

The chain couples TRBV5-1 to TRBJ2-2; 8 positions agree with TRBD1. Germline lookup yields CDR1 SGHRS and CDR2 YFSETQ. The CDR3 has 14 amino acids. V dropped 4 bases and J dropped 5; count of bases not matched to a gene: 4. The CDR3 protein is CASSPTGVTGELFF. For the CDR3, the DNA is TGCGCCAGCAGCCCGACAGGGGTTACCGGGGAGCTGTTTTTT.

This clonotype was observed a handful of times. V usage is TRBV13 and J usage is TRBJ2-3; the match to TRBD2 covers 10 bases. Unmatched junction bases numbered 8, after V lost 5 bases and J lost 3 bases. In germline, CDR1 is PRHDT, CDR2 FYEKMQ (reference sequence). CDR3 length: 16 amino acids. The CDR3 loop reads CASSDRTSGPTDTQYF. CDR3 in DNA: TGTGCCAGCAGCGATCGGACTAGCGGACCAACAGATACGCAGTATTTT. The variable domain in full, with the rest retrieved from reference TRBV13 and TRBJ2-3, is AAGVIQSPRHLIKEKRETATLKCYPIPRHDTVYWYQQGPGQDPQFLISFYEKMQSDKGSIPDRFSAQQFSDYHSELNMSSLELGDSALYFCASSDRTSGPTDTQYFGPGTRLTVL.

The V and J genes are TRBV14 and TRBJ1-6; no definite D call. This CDR3 is 15 amino acids long. V shed 5 bases and J shed 7 bases, with 15 bases lying between them. The germline gives CDR1 SGHDN, CDR2 FVKESK. The CDR3 bases are TGTGCCAGCAGCGCCTTCCTAGCCGGAAATTCACCCCTCCACTTT. This translates into CASSAFLAGNSPLHF.

V is TRBV4-2 and J is TRBJ2-5, with TRBD2 identical over 13 bases. Trimming cost V 1 base and J 4 bases; bases outside gene matches: 6. Germline assignment: CDR1 LGHNA and CDR2 YNFKEQ. This CDR3 spans 17 amino acids. As DNA, the CDR3 is TGTGCCAGCAGCCAAGTACGGACTAGCGGGAGAAGAGAGACCCAGTACTTC. Protein sequence: CASSQVRTSGRRETQYF.

CDR3 sequence: CASRSRKRGWGDEQFF. CDR3 nucleotide sequence: TGTGCCAGCAGGTCAAGGAAGCGGGGGTGGGGCGATGAGCAGTTCTTC. The chain links TRBV27 to TRBJ2-1; 8 bases map to TRBD2. The CDR3 contains 16 residues. With V trimmed by 6 bases and J by 8 bases, 15 bases remained unmatched. Germline V lookup: CDR1 MNHEY, CDR2 SMNVEV (reference sequence).

Many counts were recorded for this clonotype. The chain combines TRBV11-2 with TRBJ2-1; 8 bases map to TRBD1. The CDR3 spans 13 residues. J was trimmed by 6 bases and V by 7 bases; bases with no gene match: 5. The germline V gene encodes CDR1 SGHAT and CDR2 FQNNGV. In DNA, the CDR3 is TGTGCCAGCACATTCACAGGGGGCAATGAGCAGTTCTTC. It specifies CASTFTGGNEQFF.

This chain links TRBV2 with TRBJ2-1; 8 positions agree with TRBD2. Germline V gene data show CDR1 as SNHLY and CDR2 as FYNNEI. This CDR3 has 15 residues. V trimming: 3 bases; J trimming: 4 bases; junction bases outside the gene matches: 5. Here the CDR3 reads CASSEDSSGYNEQFF. CDR3 DNA sequence: TGTGCCAGCAGTGAGGACTCTAGCGGGTACAATGAGCAGTTCTTC. The entire variable domain, with the rest obtained from reference TRBV2 and TRBJ2-1, is as follows: EPEVTQTPSHQVTQMGQEVILRCVPISNHLYFYWYRQILGQKVEFLVSFYNNEISEKSEIFDDQFSVERPDGSNFTLKIRSTKLEDSAMYFCASSEDSSGYNEQFFGPGTRLTVL.

The chain uses TRBV27 and TRBJ1-5; a possible D gene is TRBD1 (5 bases). Germline CDR1 reads MNHEY; CDR2 reads SMNVEV (reference sequence). The CDR3 is made up of 14 amino acids. V lost 9 bases and J lost 5, with 17 bases in between. The CDR3 DNA reads as TGTGCCAGTCAAGGCAGCAGGGTTGATCAGCCCCAGCATTTT. This gives the protein CASQGSRVDQPQHF.

A few counts support this clonotype. The chain couples TRBV29-1 to TRBJ1-1, with D maybe TRBD1 (5 bases). Trimming removed 6 bases from V and 4 bases from J, with 15 bases in between. Germline loops: CDR1 SQVTM, CDR2 ANQGSEA. The CDR3 spans 13 residues. The DNA for the CDR3 is TGCAGCGTAGAAAGGGACCTGAGCACTGAAGCTTTCTTT. It translates to CSVERDLSTEAFF.

This chain uses TRBV28 with TRBJ2-2; no clear D. Between the trimmed V and J ends, which lost 4 bases and 9 bases, there was a span of 6 bases. The V gene's germline CDR1 is MDHEN and CDR2 SYDVKM. The CDR3 is 11 amino acids. CDR3: CASSSARELFF. DNA of the CDR3: TGTGCCAGCAGTTCAGCTCGGGAGCTGTTTTTT.

The chain employs TRBV7-2 and TRBJ2-3; 7 bases align to TRBD2. The CDR3 loop spans 15 amino acids. Germline values: CDR1 SGHTA, CDR2 FQGNSA. After removal of 4 bases from V and 4 bases from J, the junction contained 8 bases not matched to a gene. As DNA, the CDR3 is TGTGCCAGCAGCTCCGATGGGACTACGGCAGATACGCAGTATTTT. This encodes CASSSDGTTADTQYF.

This clonotype was counted between two and nine times. Mismatch with germline at one junction end may stem from a read error. In nucleotides, the CDR3 is TGTGCCAGCAGCCTAGGGCGCGGACGGGACGGCTATGGCTACACCTTC. It translates to CASSLGRGRDGYGYTF. The chain carries TRBV13 and TRBJ1-2; D may be TRBD1 (5 bases). Germline loops: CDR1 PRHDT, CDR2 FYEKMQ (reference sequence). This CDR3 comprises 16 residues.